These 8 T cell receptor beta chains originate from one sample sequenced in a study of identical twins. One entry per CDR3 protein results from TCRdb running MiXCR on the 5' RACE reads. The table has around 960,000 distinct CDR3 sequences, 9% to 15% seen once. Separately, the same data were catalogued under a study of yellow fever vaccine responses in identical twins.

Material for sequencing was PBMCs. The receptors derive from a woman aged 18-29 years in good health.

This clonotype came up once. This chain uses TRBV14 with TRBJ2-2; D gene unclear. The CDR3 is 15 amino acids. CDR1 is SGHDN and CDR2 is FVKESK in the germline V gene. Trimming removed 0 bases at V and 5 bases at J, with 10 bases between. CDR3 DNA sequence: TGTGCCAGCAGCCAAGATCTATTGAGGACCGGGGAGCTGTTTTTT. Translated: CASSQDLLRTGELFF.

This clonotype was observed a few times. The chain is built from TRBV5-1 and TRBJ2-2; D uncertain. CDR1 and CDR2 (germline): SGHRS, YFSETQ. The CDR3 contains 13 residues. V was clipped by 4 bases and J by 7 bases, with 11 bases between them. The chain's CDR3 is CASSVDPRGELFF. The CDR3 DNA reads TGCGCCAGCAGCGTAGATCCTCGCGGGGAGCTGTTTTTT. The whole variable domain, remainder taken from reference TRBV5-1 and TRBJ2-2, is KAGVTQTPRYLIKTRGQQVTLSCSPISGHRSVSWYQQTPGQGLQFLFEYFSETQRNKGNFPGRFSGRQFSNSRSEMNVSTLELGDSALYLCASSVDPRGELFFGEGSRLTVL.

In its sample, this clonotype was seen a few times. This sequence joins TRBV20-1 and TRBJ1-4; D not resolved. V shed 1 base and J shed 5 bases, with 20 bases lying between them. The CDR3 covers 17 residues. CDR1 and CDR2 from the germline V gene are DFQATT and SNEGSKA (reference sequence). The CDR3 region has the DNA TGCAGTGCTAGAGGGGCAGGAGAAAGAAATTTCAATGAAAAACTGTTTTTT. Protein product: CSARGAGERNFNEKLFF.

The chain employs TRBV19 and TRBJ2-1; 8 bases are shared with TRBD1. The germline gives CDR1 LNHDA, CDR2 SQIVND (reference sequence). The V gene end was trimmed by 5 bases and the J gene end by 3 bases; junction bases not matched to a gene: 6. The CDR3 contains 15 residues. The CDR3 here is CASSARTGYYNEQFF. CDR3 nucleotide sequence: TGTGCCAGTAGTGCAAGGACAGGGTACTACAATGAGCAGTTCTTC.

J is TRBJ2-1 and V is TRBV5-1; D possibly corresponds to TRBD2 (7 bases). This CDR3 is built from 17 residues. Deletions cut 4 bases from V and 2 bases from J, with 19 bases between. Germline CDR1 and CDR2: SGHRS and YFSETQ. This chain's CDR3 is CASSPSWGGAAYNEQFF. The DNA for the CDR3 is TGCGCCAGCAGCCCCTCCTGGGGGGGGGCCGCCTACAATGAGCAGTTCTTC.

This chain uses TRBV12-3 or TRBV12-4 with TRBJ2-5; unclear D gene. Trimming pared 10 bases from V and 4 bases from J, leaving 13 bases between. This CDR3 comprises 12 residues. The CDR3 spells CATGPSGETQYF. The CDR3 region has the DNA TGTGCCACCGGCCCCTCGGGAGAGACCCAGTACTTC.

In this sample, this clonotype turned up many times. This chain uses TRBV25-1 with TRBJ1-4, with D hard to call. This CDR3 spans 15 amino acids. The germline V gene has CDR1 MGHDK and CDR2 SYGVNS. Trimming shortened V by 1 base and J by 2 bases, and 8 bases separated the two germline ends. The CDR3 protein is CASSEFLETNEKLFF. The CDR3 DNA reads TGTGCCAGCAGTGAATTTTTGGAGACTAATGAAAAACTGTTTTTT.

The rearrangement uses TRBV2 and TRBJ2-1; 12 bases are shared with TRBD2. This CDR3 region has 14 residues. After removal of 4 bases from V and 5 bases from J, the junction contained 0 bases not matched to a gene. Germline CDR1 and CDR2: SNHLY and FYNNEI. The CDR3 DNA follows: TGTGCCAGCAGTGGACTAGCGGGAGACAATGAGCAGTTCTTC. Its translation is CASSGLAGDNEQFF.